This T cell receptor (beta chain) came from a study of cytomegalovirus exposure and HLA in healthy donors. Overall study findings and caveats: A list of 164 TCR beta chains associated with cytomegalovirus was given. Subsequent analysis found a tendency for first-cohort TCR clusters to co-occur within the 90 to 150 validation repertoires.

The data were produced by immunoSEQ multiplex PCR, yet TCRdb's version contains in-frame clones alone and is incomplete. The repertoire holds around 49,000 clones, 85% to 95% seen once, with 7.8% in the top ten. Of note for this clone: The antigen is unknown.

Germline V CDR1 and CDR2: SGHDN, FVKESK. V dropped 2 bases and J dropped 4; count of bases not matched to a gene: 12. CDR3 length: 18 amino acids. The sample was PBMCs. V is TRBV14 and J is TRBJ2-2, with TRBD2 matching over 8 bases. The origin of this receptor is a woman under 30 in good health and CMV-seropositive. CDR3 in amino acids: CASSQYKEYLAGTGELFF. CDR3 coding DNA: TGTGCCAGCAGCCAATATAAAGAGTACCTAGCGGGCACCGGGGAGCTGTTTTTT.